This TCR beta chain is from a study of T cell repertoires in cytomegalovirus infection. CDR3 length: 17 amino acids. Looked up from germline, CDR1 is SGHTA and CDR2 is FQGNSA. Trimming left V 2 bases short and J 0 bases short, with 14 bases between. In regard to this clonotype: Its target is not known.

Points from the study as a whole: Adding up the frequency of public TCR beta families identified people who carried CMV plus the relevant HLA. Clonotype analysis showed dominance of the ex vivo response by HLA-C-restricted CMV-specific TCR beta clonotypes.

TCRdb re-analysed the reads in MiXCR, keeping a single row per CDR3 protein. The repertoire has nearly 450,000 distinct CDR3 sequences, 30% to 40% of them found once; the top ten carry approximately 14%. This clonotype was obtained from a human donor in good health (CMV status not recorded). Some clones in this sample may be carry-over from other donors' samples. Material: PBMCs. V and J are TRBV7-2 and TRBJ1-3, with D tentatively TRBD1 (5 bases). The CDR3 nucleotides read TGTGCCAGCAGCTTACGGGAGGGACCTGGCTCTGGAAACACCATATATTTT. Translation: CASSLREGPGSGNTIYF.